The 32 T cell receptor beta chains below all came from one sample that was sequenced in a study of T cells in women clearing cervical HPV infection. Assay: immunoSEQ multiplex PCR; the TCRdb copy retains only in-frame clones and omits some. In total, the table holds 30,000 to 35,000 clones. Sample: blood buffy coat. Receptors originate from a woman aged 18 to 75 with a cervical HPV16 infection that either progressed to CIN3+ or cleared (not recorded which).

Worth noting for this clone: From the germline J gene comes the end of the CDR3, since the read stops 3 residues before it. This chain uses TRBV7-6 with TRBJ2-1; perhaps TRBD2 as D (5 bases). The CDR3 runs to 13 residues. The V end lost 1 base, the J end lost 9 bases, and 10 bases lay between the germline ends. Per germline, CDR1 SGHVS and CDR2 FNYEAQ. The sequenced CDR3 bases are TGTGCCAGCAGCTTAGGGGCTAGCACTGAG. Encoded protein: CASSLGASTE. The full CDR3 protein is CASSLGASTEQFF.

Points on this clone: Sequencing ends 3 residues short of the CDR3 end; the germline J gene provides the rest. The chain has TRBV5-1 and TRBJ2-7; unclear D gene. V lost 4 bases and J 3 bases, leaving 11 bases between the germline ends. Germline V gene data show CDR1 as SGHRS and CDR2 as YFSETQ. The CDR3 spans 13 residues. Here the CDR3 reads CASSPGLFYEQYF. The CDR3 DNA, read in part, is TGCGCCAGCAGCCCTGGGCTGTTCTACGAG.

Concerning this clone: Read data end 3 residues before the CDR3 end; the end is taken from the germline J gene. V usage is TRBV18 and J usage is TRBJ2-1; D remains unclear. This CDR3 is built from 14 residues. Germline CDR1 is KGHSH and CDR2 is LQKENI. Trimming took off 7 bases at V and 5 bases at J, with 15 bases between the two ends. Here the CDR3 reads CASLKQQADNEQFF. The covered CDR3 bases are TGTGCCAGCTTAAAACAGCAAGCAGACAATGAG.

Concerning this clone itself: The read ends 3 residues before the CDR3 terminus; that terminus is restored from the germline J gene. The gene calls are TRBV18 and TRBJ1-4, with unresolved D. CDR1 and CDR2 from the germline V gene are KGHSH and LQKENI. This CDR3 region has 16 residues. This chain's CDR3 is CASSPTAVADNSPLFF. The CDR3 bases that were read are TGTGCCAGCTCCCCAACAGCCGTAGCGGATAATTCACCA.

On this clone itself: The missing CDR3 end, 3 residues past where the read stops, is filled in from the germline J gene. The chain carries TRBV29-1 and TRBJ2-5; 12 bases line up with TRBD2. The V and J ends lost 6 bases and 4 bases, in that order; junction bases with no gene match: 0. Germline-derived CDR1 and CDR2 are SQVTM and ANQGSEA. The CDR3 runs to 12 residues. The CDR3 here is CSVLAGGETQYF. The DNA read from the CDR3 is TGCAGCGTACTAGCGGGAGGAGAGACC.

Details on this clone: The CDR3 goes on 3 residues after the read ends, and that part is filled in from the germline J gene. J is TRBJ2-5 and V is TRBV29-1; the match to TRBD1 covers 8 bases. V lost 6 bases, J lost 2 bases, and 8 bases stayed unmatched. Germline loops: CDR1 SQVTM, CDR2 ANQGSEA. This CDR3 contains 14 residues. CDR3 loop: CSVWTGPSQETQYF. The CDR3 DNA, read in part, is TGCAGCGTCTGGACAGGGCCCTCTCAAGAGACC.

In regard to this clone: Read sequence stops 3 residues before the CDR3 end, and the germline J gene provides the missing end. The rearrangement joins TRBV12-3 or TRBV12-4 to TRBJ1-1; D ambiguous. The CDR3 spans 12 residues. V was cut by 6 bases and J by 6 bases, with 11 bases left in between. The CDR3 bases that were read are TGTGCCAGCAGGGTGACGGGTTCTGAA. Protein: CASRVTGSE. The CDR3, in full, reads CASRVTGSEAFF.

On this clone itself: The read ends 3 residues early relative to the CDR3; the germline J gene fills the gap. The chain has TRBV5-1 and TRBJ2-3; 7 bases agree with TRBD2. Germline trimming cut 4 bases from V and 0 bases from J; bases unmatched to any gene: 5. The CDR3 totals 15 residues. CDR1 and CDR2 from the germline V gene are SGHRS and YFSETQ. The CDR3 protein is CASSTAGSSTDTQYF. The sequenced CDR3 bases are TGCGCCAGCAGCACAGCGGGGTCTAGCACAGATACG.

As concerns this clone: The read gets to within 3 residues of the CDR3 end, and the germline J gene fills in the rest. The chain joins TRBV6-2 or TRBV6-3 to TRBJ1-2, with 7 bases fitting TRBD1. The CDR3 consists of 14 residues. Germline V CDR1 and CDR2: MNHEY, SVGEGT. The sequenced CDR3 bases are TGTGCCAGCAGCCTCAGGGGGTTCGGGAATGAC. It yields the protein CASSLRGFGND. The entire CDR3 sequence reads CASSLRGFGNDYTF.

A note on this clone: The read finishes 3 residues shy of the CDR3 end, and the germline J gene is used to complete it. J is TRBJ2-3 and V is TRBV20-1; D possibly corresponds to TRBD2 (6 bases). V shed 2 bases and J shed 1 base, with 16 bases lying between them. Germline CDR1 is DFQATT and CDR2 is SNEGSKA (reference sequence). The CDR3 extends over 16 amino acids. The CDR3 loop reads CSARRGSGTRTDTQYF. The sequenced CDR3 bases are TGCAGTGCTAGAAGAGGGAGTGGGACTCGCACAGATACG.

As concerns this clone: With the read ending 3 residues before the CDR3 end, the germline J gene is used to fill in that end. The chain combines TRBV2 with TRBJ1-6; TRBD1 matches 8 bases. V lost 5 bases, J lost 7 bases, and 4 bases stayed unmatched. This CDR3 has 14 amino acids. In germline, CDR1 is SNHLY, CDR2 FYNNEI. Incomplete CDR3 DNA: TGTGCCAGCAGTCCAAGGACAGGGAATTCACCC. The encoded protein is CASSPRTGNSP. The entire CDR3 sequence reads CASSPRTGNSPLHF.

On this clone: The read terminates 3 residues ahead of where the CDR3 ends, so the germline J gene completes it. The genes are TRBV20-1 and TRBJ2-3; 9 bases fit TRBD2. The V gene's germline CDR1 is DFQATT and CDR2 SNEGSKA (reference sequence). There are 14 residues in the CDR3. This CDR3 is CSARVGTSNQPQYF. CDR3 DNA (partial): TGCAGTGCTAGAGTGGGGACTAGCAATCAGCCG.

A word on this clone: The sequence runs out 3 residues before the end of the CDR3; the remainder is reconstructed from the germline J gene. The chain is built from TRBV5-1 and TRBJ2-2, with 8 bases that match TRBD2. Germline CDR1 reads SGHRS; CDR2 reads YFSETQ. The ends lost 2 bases at V and 4 bases at J; junction bases unmatched: 7. CDR3 length: 16 amino acids. The CDR3 DNA, read in part, is TGCGCCAGCAGCTTCCCGGGACTAGTTAGCACCGGGGAG. This gives the protein CASSFPGLVSTGE. The complete CDR3 protein is CASSFPGLVSTGELFF.

Concerning this clone itself: The read gets to within 3 residues of the CDR3 end, and the germline J gene fills in the rest. J is TRBJ1-6 and V is TRBV20-1; 8 nucleotides line up with TRBD1. Unmatched junction bases numbered 3, after V lost 2 bases and J lost 3 bases. The germline gives CDR1 DFQATT, CDR2 SNEGSKA (reference sequence). The CDR3 contains 15 residues. The CDR3 sequence: CSARTGQGYNSPLHF. The CDR3 DNA, read in part, is TGCAGTGCTAGAACCGGACAGGGCTATAATTCACCC.

Concerning this clone itself: From the germline J gene comes the end of the CDR3, since the read stops 3 residues before it. The genes are TRBV28 and TRBJ2-7, with D perhaps matching TRBD2 (7 bases). In germline, CDR1 is MDHEN, CDR2 SYDVKM. The V end was cut by 8 bases, the J end by 4 bases, with 15 bases between. The CDR3 is 13 amino acids. CDR3 amino acids: CASGGGQRYEQYF. The part of the CDR3 DNA that was read is TGTGCCAGCGGGGGGGGGCAGAGGTACGAG.

Of note for this clone: The read finishes 3 residues shy of the CDR3 end, and the germline J gene is used to complete it. The chain has TRBV11-1 and TRBJ1-2; possibly TRBD1 for D (5 bases). Germline V gene lookup returns CDR1 SGHAT and CDR2 FQDESV (reference sequence). This CDR3 is built from 14 residues. CDR3 bases read: TGTGCCAGCAGCTTGTCAGGGTTGGTCTACGAC. It encodes CASSLSGLVYD. The entire CDR3 protein reads CASSLSGLVYDYTF.

In regard to this clone: Sequencing ends 3 residues short of the CDR3 end; the germline J gene provides the rest. J is TRBJ1-4 and V is TRBV19; D remains unclear. The CDR3 has 16 residues. From germline, CDR1 is LNHDA and CDR2 SQIVND (reference sequence). CDR3 DNA, as far as it was read: TGTGCCAGTACTGTACAGTCAAGCTCCTATAATTCACCA. Translated: CASTVQSSSYNSP. The whole CDR3 sequence is CASTVQSSSYNSPLFF.

In regard to this clone: The sequence runs out 3 residues before the end of the CDR3; the remainder is reconstructed from the germline J gene. The chain is built from TRBV7-6 and TRBJ2-3; D not resolved. The V gene's germline CDR1 is SGHVS and CDR2 FNYEAQ. This CDR3 comprises 13 residues. CDR3 DNA (partial): TGTGCCAGCAGCTTACTGTTACAAGAGACG. Amino acid sequence: CASSLLLQET. The complete CDR3 protein is CASSLLLQETQYF.

Regarding this clone: Read sequence stops 3 residues before the CDR3 end, and the germline J gene provides the missing end. V usage is TRBV5-1 and J usage is TRBJ2-2; D is unclear. Germline lookup yields CDR1 SGHRS and CDR2 YFSETQ. CDR3 size: 16 residues. Trimming took 2 bases from V and 4 from J, leaving 15 bases between them. The CDR3 is CASSFGRWQSTGELFF. The sequenced CDR3 bases are TGCGCCAGCAGCTTTGGGCGCTGGCAGAGCACCGGGGAG.

Note on this clone: The missing CDR3 end, 3 residues past where the read stops, is filled in from the germline J gene. The rearrangement links TRBV6-1 to TRBJ1-4, with D perhaps TRBD1 (6 bases). The CDR3 contains 16 residues. The germline CDR1 and CDR2 sequences are MNHNS and SASEGT. The CDR3 DNA, read in part, is TGTGCCAGCAGTGAAAGGGGTACAGGGACGTTTTCACCA. It yields the protein CASSERGTGTFSP. The entire CDR3 is CASSERGTGTFSPLFF.

Worth noting for this clone: Read coverage stops 3 residues before the CDR3 terminus; the germline J gene supplies the remainder. The chain uses TRBV7-2 and TRBJ2-1; 9 bases are a match to TRBD2. The CDR3 extends over 15 amino acids. CDR1 SGHTA and CDR2 FQGNSA come from the germline V gene. The J segment lost 6 bases and the V segment lost 10 bases, leaving 13 bases of the junction unmatched. CDR3 DNA (partial): TGTGCCACCACGACTAGCGGAAAGGGGGCCAATGAG. As protein: CATTTSGKGANE. The full-length CDR3 reads as CATTTSGKGANEQFF.

About this clone: The read falls 3 residues short of the CDR3 end, and the missing part is taken from the germline J gene. V gene TRBV28 combines with J gene TRBJ2-5, with D maybe TRBD1 (5 bases). The V gene lost 3 bases and the J gene lost 3 bases, with 8 bases spanning the gap. This CDR3 has 13 residues. The V gene's germline CDR1 is MDHEN and CDR2 SYDVKM. CDR3 sequence reads: CASSLGQEETQYF. Partial CDR3 DNA: TGTGCCAGCAGTTTGGGGCAGGAAGAGACC.

About this clone: Coverage ceases 3 residues before the CDR3 finishes, and the germline J gene fills in the end. This chain uses TRBV20-1 with TRBJ1-1; the match to TRBD1 covers 8 bases. Looked up from germline, CDR1 is DFQATT and CDR2 is SNEGSKA (reference sequence). Trimming took 3 bases from V and 1 from J; bases not matched to a gene: 7. This CDR3 contains 15 residues. This chain's CDR3 is CSARPSQGANTEAFF. CDR3 DNA, as far as it was read: TGCAGTGCTAGGCCATCCCAGGGGGCGAACACTGAA.

As to this clone: The read terminates 3 residues ahead of where the CDR3 ends, so the germline J gene completes it. The chain has TRBV5-1 and TRBJ1-6, with 7 bases lining up with TRBD1. This CDR3 region has 14 residues. The trim removed 3 bases at V and 6 bases at J, leaving 3 bases unmatched. CDR1 and CDR2 (germline): SGHRS, YFSETQ. The sequenced CDR3 bases are TGCGCCAGCAGCTCGGGACAGCCTAATTCACCC. This encodes CASSSGQPNSP. The complete CDR3 protein is CASSSGQPNSPLHF. Full variable domain (rest looked up from reference TRBV5-1 and TRBJ1-6): KAGVTQTPRYLIKTRGQQVTLSCSPISGHRSVSWYQQTPGQGLQFLFEYFSETQRNKGNFPGRFSGRQFSNSRSEMNVSTLELGDSALYLCASSSGQPNSPLHFGNGTRLTVT.

With regard to this clone: With the read ending 3 residues before the CDR3 end, the germline J gene is used to fill in that end. The chain uses TRBV30 and TRBJ1-2; D perhaps matches TRBD1 (6 bases). Trimming took 7 bases from V and 3 from J, leaving 18 bases between them. Germline V gene sequence: CDR1 GTSNPN, CDR2 SVGIG (reference sequence). The CDR3 spans 14 residues. Here the CDR3 reads CASTKLGQYYGYTF. CDR3 DNA (partial): TGTGCCTCTACCAAACTCGGACAGTACTATGGC. The full variable domain, rest sourced from reference TRBV30 and TRBJ1-2, is SQTIHQWPATLVQPVGSPLSLECTVEGTSNPNLYWYRQAAGRGLQLLFYSVGIGQISSEVPQNLSASRPQDRQFILSSKKLLLSDSGFYLCASTKLGQYYGYTFGSGTRLTVV.

The CDR3 region is CASSVGGYQETQYF. The DNA read from the CDR3 is TGTGCCAGCAGTGTTGGAGGGTACCAAGAGACG. This chain connects TRBV2 to TRBJ2-3; possibly TRBD2 for D (6 bases). With the read ending 3 residues before the CDR3 end, the germline J gene is used to fill in that end. The CDR3 covers 14 residues. CDR1 is SNHLY and CDR2 is FYNNEI in the germline V gene.

Turning to this clone: The read terminates 3 residues ahead of where the CDR3 ends, so the germline J gene completes it. The chain has TRBV6-1 and TRBJ2-3, with 8 bases aligning to TRBD2. Per the germline V gene, CDR1 is MNHNS and CDR2 is SASEGT. Unmatched junction bases numbered 3, after V lost 0 bases and J lost 1 base. The CDR3 has 16 amino acids. The sequenced CDR3 bases are TGTGCCAGCAGTGAAGCTGGGACTAGGGGCACAGATACG. It translates to CASSEAGTRGTDT. The CDR3 in its entirety is CASSEAGTRGTDTQYF.

A remark on this clone: The read comes to an end 3 residues before the CDR3 does, leaving the germline J gene to fill in the end. The V and J genes are TRBV19 and TRBJ2-2; 7 positions agree with TRBD1. CDR1 LNHDA and CDR2 SQIVND come from the germline V gene (reference sequence). CDR3 size: 15 residues. The CDR3 spells CASSGGQAPNEKLFF. Partial CDR3 DNA: TGTGCCAGTAGTGGAGGACAGGCCCCTAATGAAAAG. Supplemented by reference TRBV19 and TRBJ2-2, the full variable domain reads DGGITQSPKYLFRKEGQNVTLSCEQNLNHDAMYWYRQDPGQGLRLIYYSQIVNDFQKGDIAEGYSVSREKKESFPLTVTSAQKNPTAFYLCASSGGQAPNEKLFFGEGSRLTVL.

Regarding this clone: The read falls 3 residues short of the CDR3 end, and the missing part is taken from the germline J gene. The chain couples TRBV19 to TRBJ1-1; D is ambiguous. The CDR3 extends over 14 amino acids. The V end was cut by 2 bases, the J end by 4 bases, with 11 bases between. Germline assignment: CDR1 LNHDA and CDR2 SQIVND (reference sequence). The CDR3: CASSIPGSRTEAFF. The part of the CDR3 DNA that was read is TGTGCCAGTAGTATACCGGGGAGTCGCACTGAA. Looking up the rest from reference TRBV19 and TRBJ1-1 gives the full variable domain: DGGITQSPKYLFRKEGQNVTLSCEQNLNHDAMYWYRQDPGQGLRLIYYSQIVNDFQKGDIAEGYSVSREKKESFPLTVTSAQKNPTAFYLCASSIPGSRTEAFFGQGTRLTVV.

Regarding this clone: Coverage ceases 3 residues before the CDR3 finishes, and the germline J gene fills in the end. The chain couples TRBV7-8 to TRBJ2-1; TRBD2 might be the D (5 bases). With 5 bases removed from V and 9 bases from J, the gap between germline ends came to 23 bases. The V gene's germline CDR1 is SGHVS and CDR2 FQNEAQ. The CDR3 loop spans 16 amino acids. The CDR3 sequence: CASSVPLLGSFSEQFF. The CDR3 bases that were read are TGTGCCAGCAGCGTGCCACTACTAGGGTCTTTTAGTGAG.

Concerning this clone: The read terminates 3 residues before the CDR3 end, so the remaining end is supplied by the germline J gene. The chain recombines TRBV18 with TRBJ2-2; weak D call: TRBD1 (6 bases). Looked up from germline, CDR1 is KGHSH and CDR2 is LQKENI. CDR3 length equals 15 residues. The V and J ends lost 3 bases and 5 bases respectively, with 13 bases between them. The CDR3 here is CASSPQGHLTGELFF. Incomplete CDR3 DNA: TGTGCCAGCTCACCCCAGGGACATTTGACCGGGGAG.

Of note for this clone: Sequencing ends 3 residues short of the CDR3 end; the germline J gene provides the rest. The chain uses TRBV7-2 and TRBJ2-7; D may be TRBD1 (6 bases). Trimming removed 2 bases from V and 2 bases from J, with 13 bases in between. Per germline, CDR1 SGHTA and CDR2 FQGNSA. The CDR3 consists of 15 residues. CDR3 DNA (partial): TGTGCCAGCAGCTTACAGGGGTCCGAGGCCTACGAG. Residues: CASSLQGSEAYE. The CDR3, in full, reads CASSLQGSEAYEQYF.